The table lists the clone carrying this T cell receptor (beta chain) with a few counts. As yet, its antigen is unknown. The data originate from a study of T-cell reconstitution after alpha-beta-depleted transplantation in children. Findings and caveats of the study: Fresh T-cell production supplied most of the T-cell counts and diversity seen one year after transplant.

The CDR3 consists of 15 residues. Germline-derived CDR1 and CDR2 are SGHVS and FQNEAQ. Deletions cut 4 bases from V and 0 bases from J, with 10 bases between. As it was prepared, the TCRbeta library received unique molecular identifiers. MiXCR, run by TCRdb on the PCR reads, gives a single entry per CDR3 protein. The sample lists some 200,000 distinct CDR3 sequences, just under 6.5% occurring once. The chain recombines TRBV7-8 with TRBJ1-5; the D gene is possibly TRBD1 (5 bases). The TCR comes from a girl in the first two years of life with combined immunodeficiency, due to receive a stem cell transplant. Sequences were derived from PBMCs, sampled before TCRalphabeta/CD19-depleted stem cell transplant. The CDR3 coding sequence is TGTGCCAGCAGCTATCATCAGGGTAGCAATCAGCCCCAGCATTTT. It is translated as CASSYHQGSNQPQHF.